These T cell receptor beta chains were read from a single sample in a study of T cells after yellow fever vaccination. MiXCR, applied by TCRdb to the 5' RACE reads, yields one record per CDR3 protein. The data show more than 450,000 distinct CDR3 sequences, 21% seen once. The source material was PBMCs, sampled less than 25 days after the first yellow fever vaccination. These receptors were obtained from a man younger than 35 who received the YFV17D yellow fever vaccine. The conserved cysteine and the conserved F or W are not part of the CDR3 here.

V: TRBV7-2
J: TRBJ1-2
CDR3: ASSLQPQGANYGYT

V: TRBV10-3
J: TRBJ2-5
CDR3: AISLTSGGQETQY

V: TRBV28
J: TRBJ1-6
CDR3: ASSFRTGEPSYNSPLH

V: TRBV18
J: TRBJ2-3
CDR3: ASSPGSGGRDTQY

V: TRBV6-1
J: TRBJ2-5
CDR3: ASSDQSSGQETQY

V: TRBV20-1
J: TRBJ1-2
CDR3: SVLGKGYGYT

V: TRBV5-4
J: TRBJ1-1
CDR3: ASSRPGQLNTEAF

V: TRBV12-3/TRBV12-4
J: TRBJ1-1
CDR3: ASSRVREAF

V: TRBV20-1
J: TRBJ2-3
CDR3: SARDLASGGPDTQY

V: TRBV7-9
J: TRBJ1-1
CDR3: ASSLQPEAF

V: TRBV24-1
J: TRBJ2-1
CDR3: ATSDGQGHYNEQF

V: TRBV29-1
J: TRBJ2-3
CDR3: SVDSGVSTDTQY

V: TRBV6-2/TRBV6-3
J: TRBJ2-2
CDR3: ASVWGWTGELF

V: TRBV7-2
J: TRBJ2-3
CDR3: ASSLWPTLQY

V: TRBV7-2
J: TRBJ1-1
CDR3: ASNLGPMNTEAF

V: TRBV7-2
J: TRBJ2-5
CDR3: ASSFPRQGGETQY

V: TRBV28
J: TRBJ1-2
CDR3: ASNRGNGYT

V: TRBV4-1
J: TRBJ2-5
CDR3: ASSHPGLRGGAFQETQY

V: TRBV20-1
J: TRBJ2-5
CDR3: SGWTPGGAQY

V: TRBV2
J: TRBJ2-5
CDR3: ASSSRRGVETQY

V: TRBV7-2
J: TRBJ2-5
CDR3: ASSMSPAGGRETQY

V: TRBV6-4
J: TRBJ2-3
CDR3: ASSDSRDTQY

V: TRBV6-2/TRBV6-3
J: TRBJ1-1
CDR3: ASSETRTNTEAF